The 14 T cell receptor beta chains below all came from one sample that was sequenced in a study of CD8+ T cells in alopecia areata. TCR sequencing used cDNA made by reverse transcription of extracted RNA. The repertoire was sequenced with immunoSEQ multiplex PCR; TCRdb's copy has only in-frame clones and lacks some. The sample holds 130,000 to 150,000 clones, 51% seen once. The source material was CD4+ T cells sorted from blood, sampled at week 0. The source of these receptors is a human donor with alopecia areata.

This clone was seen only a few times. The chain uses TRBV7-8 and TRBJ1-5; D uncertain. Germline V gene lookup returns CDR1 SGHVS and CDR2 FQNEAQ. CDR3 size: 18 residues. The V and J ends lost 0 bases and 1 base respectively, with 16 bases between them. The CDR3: CASSLAVVIVGSNQPQHF. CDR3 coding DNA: TGTGCCAGCAGCTTAGCCGTCGTGATAGTCGGGAGCAATCAGCCCCAGCATTTT.

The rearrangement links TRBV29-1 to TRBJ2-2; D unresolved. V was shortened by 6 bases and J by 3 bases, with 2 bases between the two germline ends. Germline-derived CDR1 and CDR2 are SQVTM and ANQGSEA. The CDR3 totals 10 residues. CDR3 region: CSVDTGELFF. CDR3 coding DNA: TGCAGCGTAGACACCGGGGAGCTGTTTTTT.

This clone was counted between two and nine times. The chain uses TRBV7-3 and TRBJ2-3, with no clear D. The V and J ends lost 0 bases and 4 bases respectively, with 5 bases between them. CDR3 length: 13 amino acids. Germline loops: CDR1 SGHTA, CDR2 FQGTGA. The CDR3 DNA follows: TGTGCCAGCAGCTTAACTGCGGCAGATACGCAGTATTTT. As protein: CASSLTAADTQYF. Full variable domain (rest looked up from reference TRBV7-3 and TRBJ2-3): GAGVSQTPSNKVTEKGKYVELRCDPISGHTALYWYRQSLGQGPEFLIYFQGTGAADDSGLPNDRFFAVRPEGSVSTLKIQRTERGDSAVYLCASSLTAADTQYFGPGTRLTVL.

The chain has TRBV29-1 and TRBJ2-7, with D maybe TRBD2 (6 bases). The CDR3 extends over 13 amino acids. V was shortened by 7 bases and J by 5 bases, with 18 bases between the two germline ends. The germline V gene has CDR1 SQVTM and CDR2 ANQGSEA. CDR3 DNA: TGCAGCGCCGGCGGGCTAGCGTACCACGAGCAGTACTTC. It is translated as CSAGGLAYHEQYF.

The CDR3 spells CAWSVRTPLRGTYSNQPQHF. CDR3 nucleotide sequence: TGTGCCTGGAGTGTAAGGACTCCTCTCAGAGGGACTTATAGCAATCAGCCCCAGCATTTT. The chain carries TRBV30 and TRBJ1-5; D is possibly TRBD1 (5 bases). This CDR3 comprises 20 residues. Trimming cost V 0 bases and J 0 bases, with 24 bases left between them. Germline V CDR1 and CDR2: GTSNPN, SVGIG (reference sequence). The variable domain in full, completed from reference TRBV30 and TRBJ1-5, reads SQTIHQWPATLVQPVGSPLSLECTVEGTSNPNLYWYRQAAGRGLQLLFYSVGIGQISSEVPQNLSASRPQDRQFILSSKKLLLSDSGFYLCAWSVRTPLRGTYSNQPQHFGDGTRLSIL.

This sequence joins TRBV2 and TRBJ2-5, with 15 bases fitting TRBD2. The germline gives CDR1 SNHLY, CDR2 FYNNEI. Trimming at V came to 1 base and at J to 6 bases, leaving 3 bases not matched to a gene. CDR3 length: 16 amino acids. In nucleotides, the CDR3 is TGTGCCAGCAGTGAAGGGACTAGCGGGAGGGCTAAGACCCAGTACTTC. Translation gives CASSEGTSGRAKTQYF.

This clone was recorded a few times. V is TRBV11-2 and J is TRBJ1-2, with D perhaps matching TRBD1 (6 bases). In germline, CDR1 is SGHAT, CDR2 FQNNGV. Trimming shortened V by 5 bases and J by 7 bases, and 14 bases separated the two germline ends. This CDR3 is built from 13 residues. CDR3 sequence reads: CASSPGHWGGYTF. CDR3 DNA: TGTGCCAGCAGCCCGGGACATTGGGGTGGCTACACCTTC.

CDR3 sequence reads: CASSLAVRNEQFF. The CDR3 DNA sequence: TGTGCCAGCAGCTTAGCGGTACGGAATGAGCAGTTCTTC. This sequence joins TRBV11-2 and TRBJ2-1; D call uncertain. CDR3 length equals 13 residues. CDR1 and CDR2 from the germline V gene are SGHAT and FQNNGV. Trimming pared 1 base from V and 7 bases from J, leaving 8 bases between.

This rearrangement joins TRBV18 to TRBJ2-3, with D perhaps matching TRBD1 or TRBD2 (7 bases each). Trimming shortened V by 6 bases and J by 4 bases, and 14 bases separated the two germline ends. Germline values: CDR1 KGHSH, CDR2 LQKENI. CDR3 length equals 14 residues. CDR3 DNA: TGTGCCAGCTCCCCCGCAGGGGGGGCAGATACGCAGTATTTT. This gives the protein CASSPAGGADTQYF.

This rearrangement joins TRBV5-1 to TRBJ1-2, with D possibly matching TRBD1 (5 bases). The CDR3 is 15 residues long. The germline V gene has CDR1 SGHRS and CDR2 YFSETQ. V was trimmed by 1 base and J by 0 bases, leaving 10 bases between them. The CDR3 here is CASSLTGRTNYGYTF. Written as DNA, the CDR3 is TGCGCCAGCAGCTTGACAGGACGGACTAACTATGGCTACACCTTC.

CDR3 DNA: TGTGCCATCAGGACAGGACGCGACGAGCAGTACTTC. Encoded protein: CAIRTGRDEQYF. This sequence joins TRBV10-3 and TRBJ2-7, with D possibly TRBD1 on 6 matching bases. Germline V gives CDR1 ENHRY, CDR2 SYGVKD. This CDR3 spans 12 amino acids. V was trimmed by 6 bases and J by 5 bases, leaving 11 bases between them.

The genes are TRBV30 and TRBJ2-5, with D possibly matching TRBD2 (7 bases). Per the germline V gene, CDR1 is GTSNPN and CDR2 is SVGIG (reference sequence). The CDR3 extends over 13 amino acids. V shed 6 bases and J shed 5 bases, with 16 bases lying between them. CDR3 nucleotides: TGTGCCTGCGTTGGGGGGGGCTGGGAGACCCAGTACTTC. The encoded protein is CACVGGGWETQYF.

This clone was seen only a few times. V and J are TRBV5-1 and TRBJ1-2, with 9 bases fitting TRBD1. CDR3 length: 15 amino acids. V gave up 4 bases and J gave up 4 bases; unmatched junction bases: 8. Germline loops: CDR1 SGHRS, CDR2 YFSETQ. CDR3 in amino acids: CASSPGDRASYGYTF. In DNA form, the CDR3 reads TGCGCCAGCAGCCCTGGGGACAGGGCGAGCTATGGCTACACCTTC.

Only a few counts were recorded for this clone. The CDR3: CSVGTGGSAVEAFF. In DNA form, the CDR3 reads TGCAGCGTTGGGACAGGGGGATCCGCAGTTGAAGCTTTCTTT. The V call is TRBV29-1, the J call TRBJ1-1; 10 bases match TRBD1. Trimming took 4 bases from V and 7 from J; bases not matched to a gene: 9. Per germline, CDR1 SQVTM and CDR2 ANQGSEA. The CDR3 length is 14 residues.